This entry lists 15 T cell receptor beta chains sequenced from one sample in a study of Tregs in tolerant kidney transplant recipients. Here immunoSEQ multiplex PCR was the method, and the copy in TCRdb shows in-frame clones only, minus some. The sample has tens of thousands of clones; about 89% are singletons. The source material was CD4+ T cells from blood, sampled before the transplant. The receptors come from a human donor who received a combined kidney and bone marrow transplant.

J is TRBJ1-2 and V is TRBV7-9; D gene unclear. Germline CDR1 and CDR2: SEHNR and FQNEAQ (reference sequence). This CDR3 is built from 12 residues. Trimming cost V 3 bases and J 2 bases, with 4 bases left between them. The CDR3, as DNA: TGTGCCAGCAGCTTCGGGAACTATGGCTACACCTTC. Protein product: CASSFGNYGYTF.

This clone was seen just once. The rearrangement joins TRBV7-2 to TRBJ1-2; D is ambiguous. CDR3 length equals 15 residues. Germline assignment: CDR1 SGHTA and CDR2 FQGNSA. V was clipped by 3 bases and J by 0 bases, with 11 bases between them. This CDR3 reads CASSFLRVANYGYTF. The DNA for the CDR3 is TGTGCCAGCAGCTTCCTCCGAGTAGCTAACTATGGCTACACCTTC.

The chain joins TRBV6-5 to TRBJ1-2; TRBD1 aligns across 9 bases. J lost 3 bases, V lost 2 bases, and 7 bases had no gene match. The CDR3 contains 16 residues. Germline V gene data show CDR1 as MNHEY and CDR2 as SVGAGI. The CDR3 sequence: CASSYKTGGADYGYTF. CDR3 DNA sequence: TGTGCCAGCAGTTACAAAACAGGGGGCGCGGACTATGGCTACACCTTC.

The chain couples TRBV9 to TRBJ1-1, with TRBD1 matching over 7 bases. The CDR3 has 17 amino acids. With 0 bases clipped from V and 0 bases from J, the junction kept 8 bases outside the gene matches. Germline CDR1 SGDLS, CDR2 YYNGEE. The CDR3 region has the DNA TGTGCCAGCAGCGTAGCCGTACTGGGACAGATGAACACTGAAGCTTTCTTT. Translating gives CASSVAVLGQMNTEAFF.

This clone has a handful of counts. CDR3 nucleotide sequence: TGCGCCAGCAGCTGGACTAACACAGATACGCAGTATTTT. Protein product: CASSWTNTDTQYF. The chain recombines TRBV5-1 with TRBJ2-3; possibly TRBD2 for D (6 bases). V was cut by 3 bases and J by 2 bases, with 7 bases left in between. Germline CDR1 SGHRS, CDR2 YFSETQ. The CDR3 runs to 13 residues.

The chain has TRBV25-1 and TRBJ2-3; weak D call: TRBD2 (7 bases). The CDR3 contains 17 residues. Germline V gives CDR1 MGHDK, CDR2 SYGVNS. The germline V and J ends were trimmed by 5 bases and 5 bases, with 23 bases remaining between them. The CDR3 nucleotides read TGTGCCAGCAGTCCCCTACGGGGGAGGGGGAGTGGAGATACGCAGTATTTT. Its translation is CASSPLRGRGSGDTQYF.

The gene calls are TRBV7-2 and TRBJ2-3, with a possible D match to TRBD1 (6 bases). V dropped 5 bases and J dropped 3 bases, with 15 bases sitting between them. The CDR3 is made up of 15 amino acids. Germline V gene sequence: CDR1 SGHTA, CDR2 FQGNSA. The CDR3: CASSPAEGVTDTQYF. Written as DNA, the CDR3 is TGTGCCAGCAGCCCAGCCGAGGGGGTTACAGATACGCAGTATTTT.

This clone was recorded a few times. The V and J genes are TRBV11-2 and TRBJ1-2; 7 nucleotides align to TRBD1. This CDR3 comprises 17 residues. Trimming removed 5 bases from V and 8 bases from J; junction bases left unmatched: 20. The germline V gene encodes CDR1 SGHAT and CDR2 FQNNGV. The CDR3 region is CASSPLNRGHSSKGYTF. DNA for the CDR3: TGTGCCAGCAGCCCTCTCAACAGGGGACATTCTTCCAAAGGCTACACCTTC.

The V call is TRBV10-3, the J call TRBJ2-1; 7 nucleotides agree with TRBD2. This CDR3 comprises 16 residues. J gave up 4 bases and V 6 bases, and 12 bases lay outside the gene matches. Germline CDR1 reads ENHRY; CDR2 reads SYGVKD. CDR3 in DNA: TGTGCCATCAGCTTGGAGTGGGGAGGGACGTACAATGAGCAGTTCTTC. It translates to CAISLEWGGTYNEQFF.

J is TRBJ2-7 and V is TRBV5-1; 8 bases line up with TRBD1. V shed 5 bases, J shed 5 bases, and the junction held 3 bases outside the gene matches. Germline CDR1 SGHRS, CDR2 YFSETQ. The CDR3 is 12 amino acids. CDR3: CASRQGEDEQYF. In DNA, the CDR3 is TGCGCCAGCAGACAGGGGGAGGACGAGCAGTACTTC.

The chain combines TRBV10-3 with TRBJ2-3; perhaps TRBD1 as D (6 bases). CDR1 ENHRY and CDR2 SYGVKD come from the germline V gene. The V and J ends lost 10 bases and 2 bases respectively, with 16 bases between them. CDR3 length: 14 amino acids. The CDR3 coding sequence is TGTGCCACATTACAGGGACGGAACACAGATACGCAGTATTTT. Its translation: CATLQGRNTDTQYF.

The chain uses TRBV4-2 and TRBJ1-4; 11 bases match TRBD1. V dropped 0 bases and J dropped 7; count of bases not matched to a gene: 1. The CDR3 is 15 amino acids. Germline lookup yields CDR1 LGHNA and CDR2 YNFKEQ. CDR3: CASSQDGTGGEKLFF. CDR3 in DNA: TGTGCCAGCAGCCAAGATGGGACAGGGGGTGAAAAACTGTTTTTT.

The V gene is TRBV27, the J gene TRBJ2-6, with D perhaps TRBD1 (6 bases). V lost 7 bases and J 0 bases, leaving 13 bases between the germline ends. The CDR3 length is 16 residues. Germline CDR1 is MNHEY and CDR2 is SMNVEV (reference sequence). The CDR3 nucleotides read TGTGCCAGCACTACAGGGTGGCCCTCTGGGGCCAACGTCCTGACTTTC. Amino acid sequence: CASTTGWPSGANVLTF.

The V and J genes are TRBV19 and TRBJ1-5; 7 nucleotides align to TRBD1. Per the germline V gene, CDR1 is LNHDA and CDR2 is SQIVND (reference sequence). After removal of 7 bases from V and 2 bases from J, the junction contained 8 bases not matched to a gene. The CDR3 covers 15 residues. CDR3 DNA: TGTGCCAGTAAGAGTGGAACAGGGGGCAATCAGCCCCAGCATTTT. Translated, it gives CASKSGTGGNQPQHF.

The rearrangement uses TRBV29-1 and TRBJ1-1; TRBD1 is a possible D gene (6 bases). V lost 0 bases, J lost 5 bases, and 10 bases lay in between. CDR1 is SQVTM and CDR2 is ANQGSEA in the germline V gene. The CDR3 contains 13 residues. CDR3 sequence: CSVEEGAGTEAFF. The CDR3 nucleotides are TGCAGCGTTGAAGAGGGGGCTGGAACTGAAGCTTTCTTT.